Listed below are T cell receptor beta chains from one sample, sequenced in a study of identical twins. TCRdb recomputed calls from the 5' RACE reads with MiXCR, one row per CDR3 protein. The table shows 700,000 or so distinct CDR3 sequences, with 8% to 9% occurring only once. These data also featured in a second study, about yellow fever vaccine responses in identical twins.

The sequenced sample consisted of PBMCs. These receptors were taken from a woman aged 18-29 years in good health. Each CDR3 is given with its conserved first and last residue. Not all rows give a size; the values are once, few, many and, for expanded clones, a class.

>TRBJ2-1|TRBV4-1|many
CASSQDPTRSYNEQFF
>TRBJ2-7|TRBV27|NA
CASALTSAYEQYF
>TRBJ1-2|TRBV20-1|few
CSARDLRTAYGYTF
>TRBJ2-3|TRBV5-1|NA
CASSFGLAGGLDTQYF
>TRBJ2-3|TRBV15|many
CATPRGAVSDTQYF
>TRBJ2-2|TRBV9|NA
CASSQRGPNTGELFF
>TRBJ2-7|TRBV12-3/TRBV12-4|many
CASSLTMEQYF
>TRBJ2-7|TRBV28|NA
CASSLFGGVYEQYF
>TRBJ2-3|TRBV6-4|NA
CASSGVAGSTDTQYF
>TRBJ2-7|TRBV7-2|many
CASSTYGSNYEQYF
>TRBJ2-7|TRBV30|NA
CAWSVGTGNEQYF
>TRBJ1-6|TRBV20-1|NA
CSARKEGRSLHF
>TRBJ2-2|TRBV7-9|many
CASSFPGGLNTGELFF
>TRBJ1-6|TRBV25-1|few
CASIGDRVHF
>TRBJ2-7|TRBV7-8|NA
CASSKSSGRAGLQYF
>TRBJ2-1|TRBV12-3/TRBV12-4|few
CASSLGPLAGAPNEQFF
>TRBJ1-1|TRBV5-1|many
CASSPGTGWDTEAFF
>TRBJ2-7|TRBV12-3/TRBV12-4|many
CASSGSGTSGRPEQYF
>TRBJ2-7|TRBV4-2|many
CASSQVTPTVYEQYF
>TRBJ1-1|TRBV4-2|NA
CASSKTQNTEAFF
>TRBJ1-2|TRBV5-1|NA
CASRRPGRYGYTF
>TRBJ1-5|TRBV12-3/TRBV12-4|few
CASSLAPGVSPSQPQHF
>TRBJ1-2|TRBV5-1|few
CASSFGTGYGYTF
>TRBJ2-7|TRBV20-1|few
CSSRARGALNEQYF
>TRBJ2-3|TRBV12-3/TRBV12-4|many
CASSLRTGRTDTQYF
>TRBJ2-1|TRBV20-1|many
CSARVGLLAGGHNEQFF
>TRBJ2-5|TRBV20-1|few
CSASSGLAGETQYF
>TRBJ2-1|TRBV10-3|few
CAISREGLNEQFF
>TRBJ2-2|TRBV12-3/TRBV12-4|few
CASSRLAPNTGELFF
>TRBJ1-5|TRBV6-2/TRBV6-3|few
CASSGTGAHQPQHF
>TRBJ2-2|TRBV3-1|NA
CASSQLRENTGELFF
>TRBJ2-2|TRBV7-6|few
CASSPATGGRTGELFF
>TRBJ2-1|TRBV7-9|NA
CASHRDGQGLALDEQFF
>TRBJ2-5|TRBV4-1|NA
CASSSLGGGNQETQYF
>TRBJ1-2|TRBV6-5|NA
CASSSPQGNGYTF
>TRBJ1-6|TRBV6-2/TRBV6-3|few
CASRGPASNSPLHF
>TRBJ2-1|TRBV20-1|NA
CSASGLAERTYNEQFF
>TRBJ2-1|TRBV27|NA
CASSLLSGRDNEQFF
>TRBJ2-7|TRBV20-1|NA
CSASGGQNYEQYF
>TRBJ1-5|TRBV7-2|many
CASSQAGRRGNQPQHF